This TCR beta chain was captured in a study of cytotoxic CD8 clonotypes in ibrutinib-treated CLL. The study's findings and limits: While tracking circulating CD8+ T-cell counts, baseline clonality exceeded that of age-matched healthy donors.

The CDR3 has 15 amino acids. V was trimmed by 4 bases and J by 5 bases, leaving 14 bases between them. The germline gives CDR1 MDHEN, CDR2 SYDVKM. Clones were read by immunoSEQ multiplex PCR, and TCRdb kept only the in-frame ones, dropping some. The profile covers fewer than 400,000 clones, with 67% appearing a single time and approximately 6% taken by the ten largest. Around 2.2 micrograms of genomic DNA came from cryopreserved PBMCs for TCR beta libraries. Of note for this clone: What it binds is not known.

The sequence was obtained from a human donor with chronic lymphocytic leukemia. The source was PBMCs, collected after 36 months of ibrutinib treatment. The rearrangement uses TRBV28 and TRBJ2-2; D may be TRBD1 or TRBD2 (5 bases each). CDR3 sequence reads: CASSSAGTTTGELFF. In DNA form, the CDR3 reads TGTGCCAGCAGTTCAGCCGGGACGACAACCGGGGAGCTGTTTTTT.